The 3 T cell receptor beta chains presented below share a single source sample, sequenced in a study of shared clonotypes between healthy human individuals. Clones were read by immunoSEQ multiplex PCR, and TCRdb kept only the in-frame ones, dropping some. The profile shows 1,400,000 or so clones, roughly 98.5% of them singletons. Sample: naive CD4+ T cells sorted from blood. The subset denotes: CD45RA+ positively selected. These receptors originate from a man younger than 45 in good health.

The chain joins TRBV5-1 to TRBJ1-4; 9 positions match TRBD1. The germline gives CDR1 SGHRS, CDR2 YFSETQ. V dropped 3 bases and J dropped 7; count of bases not matched to a gene: 4. The CDR3 is made up of 14 amino acids. As DNA, the CDR3 is TGCGCCAGCAGCTCAACAGGGGGCGGTGAAAAACTGTTTTTT. Its protein product is CASSSTGGGEKLFF.

CDR3 protein: CASSSTIIRDANTEAFF. The CDR3 coding sequence is TGTGCCAGCAGCTCAACGATCATTCGGGACGCGAACACTGAAGCTTTCTTT. The gene calls are TRBV7-2 and TRBJ1-1; weak D call: TRBD1 (5 bases). There are 17 residues in the CDR3. The germline V gene has CDR1 SGHTA and CDR2 FQGNSA. The V end lost 4 bases, the J end lost 1 base, and 19 bases lay between the germline ends.

A single count supports this clone. The gene calls are TRBV28 and TRBJ1-1; TRBD1 aligns across 8 bases. The CDR3 is 12 residues long. Germline V gene lookup returns CDR1 MDHEN and CDR2 SYDVKM. Trimming cost V 2 bases and J 10 bases; bases outside gene matches: 3. The CDR3 sequence: CASSLRQGAAFF. The DNA for the CDR3 is TGTGCCAGCAGTTTAAGGCAGGGGGCAGCTTTCTTT.